Each of the 6 T cell receptor beta chains below was sequenced from the same sample in a study of CD8+ T cells in alopecia areata. RNA was extracted and reverse transcribed into cDNA as the sequencing template. Here immunoSEQ multiplex PCR was the method, and the copy in TCRdb shows in-frame clones only, minus some. This sample carries approximately 160,000 clones, 60% of them seen once, and the ten largest clones take approximately 15%. As to treatment: oral pan-JAK inhibitor, 5-10 mg twice daily. The source material was CD4+ T cells sorted from blood, sampled at week 24, from a patient treated with tofacitinib. These TCRs come from a human donor with alopecia areata.

The chain is built from TRBV9 and TRBJ1-2, with 7 bases that match TRBD1. This CDR3 contains 13 residues. The V gene's germline CDR1 is SGDLS and CDR2 YYNGEE. Trimming took 4 bases from V and 4 from J; bases not matched to a gene: 4. CDR3 protein: CASSLTGSYGYTF. DNA of the CDR3: TGTGCCAGCAGCTTGACAGGGTCCTATGGCTACACCTTC.

The rearrangement links TRBV6-6 to TRBJ1-5; 8 nucleotides agree with TRBD1. The CDR3 sequence is 15 residues long. Germline-derived CDR1 and CDR2 are MNHNY and SVGAGI (reference sequence). V lost 7 bases and J lost 1; bases outside the gene matches: 6. The CDR3: CASTSRQGSNQPQHF. The CDR3, as DNA: TGTGCCAGCACCTCCAGACAGGGGAGCAATCAGCCCCAGCATTTT.

The chain carries TRBV7-9 and TRBJ1-1; possibly TRBD1 for D (5 bases). The V end was cut by 4 bases, the J end by 3 bases, with 9 bases between. Looked up from germline, CDR1 is SEHNR and CDR2 is FQNEAQ (reference sequence). This CDR3 comprises 13 residues. CDR3 sequence: CASSSGTYTEAFF. The CDR3 nucleotides read TGTGCCAGCAGCTCGGGGACGTACACTGAAGCTTTCTTT. Full variable domain (missing parts from reference TRBV7-9 and TRBJ1-1): DTGVSQNPRHKITKRGQNVTFRCDPISEHNRLYWYRQTLGQGPEFLTYFQNEAQLEKSRLLSDRFSAERPKGSFSTLEIQRTEQGDSAMYLCASSSGTYTEAFFGQGTRLTVV.

This clone was observed a handful of times. V and J are TRBV5-1 and TRBJ1-3, with a possible D match to TRBD1 (5 bases). V gave up 1 base and J gave up 2 bases, with 7 bases separating them. Germline V gene sequence: CDR1 SGHRS, CDR2 YFSETQ. This CDR3 has 14 residues. This chain's CDR3 is CASSLQGAGNTIYF. In nucleotides, the CDR3 is TGCGCCAGCAGCTTGCAGGGAGCTGGAAACACCATATATTTT.

This clone was detected only a few times. J is TRBJ2-3 and V is TRBV6-5; no firm D call. CDR3 length: 14 amino acids. Germline V gene data show CDR1 as MNHEY and CDR2 as SVGAGI. Trimming stripped 2 bases from V and 1 base from J, with 7 bases between. The CDR3 here is CASSYRSGTDTQYF. In DNA form, the CDR3 reads TGTGCCAGCAGTTACCGAAGCGGCACAGATACGCAGTATTTT.

As to this clone: The sample carries other DNA sequences with the same CDR3. The chain combines TRBV6-1 with TRBJ1-5, with D possibly TRBD1 on 5 matching bases. Trimming cost V 7 bases and J 2 bases, with 9 bases left between them. This CDR3 has 13 amino acids. Germline values: CDR1 MNHNS, CDR2 SASEGT. The CDR3 spells CASTRDGNQPQHF. CDR3 DNA sequence: TGTGCCAGCACGAGGGACGGCAATCAGCCCCAGCATTTT.